This T cell receptor (beta chain) was captured in a study of blood T cell repertoires in COVID-19. As handled by the study authors: Amplification of reference gene primers provided the estimated nucleated cell counts. Profiling relied on immunoSEQ multiplex PCR, and the TCRdb table lists in-frame clones only, not all of them. The DNA was the basis for D and trimming; V, J and clone size are from that table. The sample records approximately 140,000 clones, approximately 85% being singletons. V shed 8 bases and J shed 0 bases, with 10 bases lying between them. CDR1 is SQVTM and CDR2 is ANQGSEA in the germline V gene. The CDR3 is 12 amino acids.

Specimen: peripheral blood. This sequence joins TRBV29-1 and TRBJ1-1; tentative D call: TRBD1 (6 bases). This TCR was recovered from a woman in her fifties or sixties with COVID-19, enrolled during active disease. CDR3 DNA: TGCAGCCTAAGGACAGTGAACACTGAAGCTTTCTTT. Encoded protein: CSLRTVNTEAFF.